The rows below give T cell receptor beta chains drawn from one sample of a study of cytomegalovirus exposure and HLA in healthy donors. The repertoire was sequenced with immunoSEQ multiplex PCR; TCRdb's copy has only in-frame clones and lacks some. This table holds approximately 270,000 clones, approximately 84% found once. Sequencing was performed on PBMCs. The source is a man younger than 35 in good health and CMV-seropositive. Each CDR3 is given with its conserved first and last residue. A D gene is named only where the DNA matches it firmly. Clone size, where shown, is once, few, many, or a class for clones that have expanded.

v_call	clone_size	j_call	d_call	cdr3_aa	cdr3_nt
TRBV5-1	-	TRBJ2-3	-	CASSSRAPTDTQYF	TGCGCCAGCAGCTCTAGGGCTCCCACAGATACGCAGTATTTT
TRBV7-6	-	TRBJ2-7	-	CASSRGGGWQYF	TGTGCCAGCAGCCGCGGAGGAGGGTGGCAGTACTTC
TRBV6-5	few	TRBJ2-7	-	CASSYARQYEQYF	TGTGCCAGCAGTTACGCACGACAATACGAGCAGTACTTC
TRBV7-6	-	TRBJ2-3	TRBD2	CASSLGPSGTQYF	TGTGCCAGCAGCTTAGGCCCTAGCGGTACGCAGTATTTT
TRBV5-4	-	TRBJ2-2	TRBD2	CASSLPLAGDTGELFF	TGTGCCAGCAGCTTGCCTCTAGCGGGAGACACCGGGGAGCTGTTTTTT
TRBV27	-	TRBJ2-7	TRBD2	CASSRTSGTHEQYF	TGTGCCAGCAGTCGAACTAGCGGGACGCACGAGCAGTACTTC
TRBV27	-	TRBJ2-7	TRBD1	CASSITRQGHEQYF	TGTGCCAGCAGTATTACTCGACAGGGCCACGAGCAGTACTTC
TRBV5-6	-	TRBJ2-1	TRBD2	CASRPVGTSRDEQFF	TGTGCCAGCAGGCCCGTCGGGACTAGCAGGGATGAGCAGTTCTTC
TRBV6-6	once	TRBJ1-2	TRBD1	CASSLTGDYGYTF	TGTGCCAGCAGTCTTACAGGGGACTATGGCTACACCTTC
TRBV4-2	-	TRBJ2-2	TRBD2	CASSQELAGGGTGELFF	TGTGCCAGCAGCCAAGAACTAGCGGGAGGTGGCACCGGGGAGCTGTTTTTT
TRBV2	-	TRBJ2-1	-	CASSRSYNEQFF	TGTGCCAGCAGTCGCTCCTACAATGAGCAGTTCTTC
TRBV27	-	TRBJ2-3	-	CASSLASLGRTDTQYF	TGTGCCAGCAGTTTAGCTAGTTTGGGCCGCACAGATACGCAGTATTTT
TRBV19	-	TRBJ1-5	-	CASSFTGPYHDQPQHF	TGTGCCAGTAGCTTCACAGGACCATATCACGATCAGCCCCAGCATTTT
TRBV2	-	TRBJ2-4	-	CASTRRTGDVAKNIQYF	TGTGCCAGCACCAGAAGGACGGGAGATGTAGCCAAAAACATTCAGTACTTC
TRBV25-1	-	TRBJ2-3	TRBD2	CASSFSGSFDTQYF	TGTGCCAGCAGTTTTAGCGGGAGTTTCGATACGCAGTATTTT
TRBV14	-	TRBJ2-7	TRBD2	CASSQDTSGDDEQYF	TGTGCCAGCAGCCAAGATACTAGCGGGGACGACGAGCAGTACTTC
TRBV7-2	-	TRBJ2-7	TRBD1	CASSPSGTGAYEQYF	TGTGCCAGCAGCCCCTCGGGGACAGGGGCTTACGAGCAGTACTTC
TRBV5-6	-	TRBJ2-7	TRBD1	CASTHALQGYYEQYF	TGTGCCAGCACCCATGCCTTACAGGGGTACTACGAGCAGTACTTC
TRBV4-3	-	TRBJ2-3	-	CASSQDSEERQYF	TGCGCCAGCAGCCAAGACTCGGAAGAGCGGCAGTATTTT
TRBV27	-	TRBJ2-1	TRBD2	CASSSIAGGLYNEQFF	TGTGCCAGCAGTTCAATAGCGGGAGGGCTGTACAATGAGCAGTTCTTC
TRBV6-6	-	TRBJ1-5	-	CASRGNSNQPQHF	TGTGCCAGCAGGGGAAATAGCAATCAGCCCCAGCATTTT
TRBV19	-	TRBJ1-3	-	CASSISGAGNTIYF	TGTGCCAGTAGTATATCGGGGGCTGGAAACACCATATATTTT
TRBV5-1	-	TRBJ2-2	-	CASRRSPDTGELFF	TGCGCCAGCCGACGGTCACCCGACACCGGGGAGCTGTTTTTT
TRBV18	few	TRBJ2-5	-	CASSPRGETQYF	TGTGCCAGCTCACCACGGGGGGAGACCCAGTACTTC
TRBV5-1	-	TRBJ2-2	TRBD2	CASSWGSGRMNTGELFF	TGCGCCAGCAGCTGGGGTAGCGGGAGGATGAACACCGGGGAGCTGTTTTTT
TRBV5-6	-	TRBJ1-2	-	CASSLGQNYGYTF	TGTGCCAGCAGCTTGGGTCAGAACTATGGCTACACCTTC
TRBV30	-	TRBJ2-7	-	CAWNTKPPWEQYF	TGTGCCTGGAATACCAAGCCCCCGTGGGAGCAGTACTTC
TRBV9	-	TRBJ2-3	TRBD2	CASSAPGTRSAQYF	TGTGCCAGCAGCGCACCCGGGACTAGATCGGCGCAGTATTTT
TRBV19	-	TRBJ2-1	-	CASSTDMYNEQFF	TGTGCCAGTAGTACAGACATGTACAATGAGCAGTTCTTC